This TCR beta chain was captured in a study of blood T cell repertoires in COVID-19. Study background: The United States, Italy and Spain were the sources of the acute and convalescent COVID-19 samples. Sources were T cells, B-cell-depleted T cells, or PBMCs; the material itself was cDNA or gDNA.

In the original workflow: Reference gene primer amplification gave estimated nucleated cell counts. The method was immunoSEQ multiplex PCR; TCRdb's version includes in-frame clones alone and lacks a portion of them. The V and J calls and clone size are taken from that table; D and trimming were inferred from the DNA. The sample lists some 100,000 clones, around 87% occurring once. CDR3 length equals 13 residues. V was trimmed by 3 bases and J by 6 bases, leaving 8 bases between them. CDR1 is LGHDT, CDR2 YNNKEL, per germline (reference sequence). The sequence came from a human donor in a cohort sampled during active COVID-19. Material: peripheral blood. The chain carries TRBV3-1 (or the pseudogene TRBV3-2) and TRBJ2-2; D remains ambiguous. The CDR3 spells CASSHDLPGELFF. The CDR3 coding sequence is TGTGCCAGCAGCCACGACTTGCCCGGGGAGCTGTTTTTT.